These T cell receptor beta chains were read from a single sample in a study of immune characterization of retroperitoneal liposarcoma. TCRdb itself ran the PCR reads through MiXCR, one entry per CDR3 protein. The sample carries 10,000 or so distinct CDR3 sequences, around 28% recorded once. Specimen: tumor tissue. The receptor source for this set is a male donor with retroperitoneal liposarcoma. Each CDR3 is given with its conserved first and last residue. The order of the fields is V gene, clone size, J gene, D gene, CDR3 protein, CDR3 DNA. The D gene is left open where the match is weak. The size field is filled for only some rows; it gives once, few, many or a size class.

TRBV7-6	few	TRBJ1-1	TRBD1	CASEQGGNTEAFF	TGTGCCAGCGAACAGGGGGGGAACACTGAAGCTTTCTTT
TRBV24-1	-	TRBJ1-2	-	CATSTRDEGLWGYTF	TGTGCCACCAGTACCAGGGACGAGGGGCTGTGGGGCTACACCTTC
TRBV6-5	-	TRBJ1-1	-	CASSYSGERGVTFF	TGTGCCAGCAGTTACTCCGGCGAAAGGGGGGTGACTTTCTTT
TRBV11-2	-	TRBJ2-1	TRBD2	CASSNSGTEYF	TGTGCCAGCAGCAATAGCGGGACGGAGTACTTC
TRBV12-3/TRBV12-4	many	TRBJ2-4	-	CASSSYIAGGQYF	TGTGCCAGCAGTTCCTACATAGCCGGGGGTCAGTACTTC
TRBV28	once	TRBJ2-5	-	CASSFGQQETQYF	TGTGCCAGCAGTTTTGGGCAGCAAGAGACCCAGTACTTC
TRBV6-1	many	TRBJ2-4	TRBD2	CASRDLAGGLYNEQYF	TGTGCCAGCAGAGATCTAGCGGGAGGCCTCTACAATGAGCAGTACTTC
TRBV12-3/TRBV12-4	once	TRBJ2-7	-	CASSFVNYNEQYF	TGTGCCAGCAGTTTTGTGAACTACAATGAGCAGTACTTC
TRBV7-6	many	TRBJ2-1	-	CASSPEGLAYEQFF	TGTGCCAGCAGCCCCGAAGGCCTAGCCTACGAGCAGTTCTTC
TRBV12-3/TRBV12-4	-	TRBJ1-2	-	CASSLGGGAILDNYGYTF	TGTGCCAGCAGTTTGGGCGGGGGGGCTATCCTAGATAACTATGGCTACACCTTC
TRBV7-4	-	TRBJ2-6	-	CASSSYRDISSGANVLTF	TGTGCCAGCAGCTCCTACCGGGACATAAGCTCTGGGGCCAACGTCCTGACTTTC
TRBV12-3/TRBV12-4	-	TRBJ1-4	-	CASSRIPLGEGEEKLFF	TGTGCCAGCAGTAGAATCCCCTTAGGGGAGGGGGAAGAAAAACTGTTTTTT
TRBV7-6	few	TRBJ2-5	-	CASSLRTAMRETQYF	TGTGCCAGCAGCTTACGGACAGCGATGAGAGAGACCCAGTACTTC
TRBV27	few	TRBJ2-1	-	CASTLGGRGDEQFF	TGTGCCAGCACCCTGGGGGGAAGAGGGGACGAGCAGTTCTTC
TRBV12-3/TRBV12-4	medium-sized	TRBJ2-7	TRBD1	CASIRTGGFDEQYF	TGTGCCAGCATCCGGACAGGGGGCTTTGATGAGCAGTACTTC
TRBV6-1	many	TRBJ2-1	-	CASSHDGETQFF	TGTGCCAGCAGTCACGATGGAGAGACCCAGTTCTTC
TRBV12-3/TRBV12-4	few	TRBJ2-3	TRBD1	CASSGQTGVTTDTQYF	TGTGCCAGCAGTGGGCAGACAGGGGTGACCACAGATACGCAGTATTTT
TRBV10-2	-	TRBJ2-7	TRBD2	CASREGLAVSYEQYF	TGCGCCAGCAGAGAAGGACTAGCGGTCTCCTACGAGCAGTACTTC
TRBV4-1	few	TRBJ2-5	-	CASSQVNSGVETQYF	TGCGCCAGCAGCCAAGTTAATTCGGGGGTGGAGACCCAGTACTTC
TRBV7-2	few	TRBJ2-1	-	CASSLAHRNNEQFF	TGTGCCAGCAGCTTAGCCCATAGGAACAATGAGCAGTTCTTC
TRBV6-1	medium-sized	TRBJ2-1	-	CASRVDRSVSNEQFF	TGTGCCAGCAGGGTGGACAGATCTGTTTCAAATGAGCAGTTCTTC
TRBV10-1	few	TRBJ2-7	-	CASSEYRANNEQYF	TGCGCCAGCAGTGAGTACAGGGCCAACAATGAGCAGTACTTC
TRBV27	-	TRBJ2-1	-	CASSPSIAIQHNEQFF	TGTGCCAGCAGTCCCTCCATAGCTATCCAACACAATGAGCAGTTCTTC
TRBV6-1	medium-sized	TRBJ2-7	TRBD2	CASIKTSGGDNYEQYF	TGTGCCAGCATAAAGACTAGCGGGGGGGACAATTACGAGCAGTACTTC
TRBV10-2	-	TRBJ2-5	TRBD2	CASNPGTSKVETQYF	TGCGCCAGCAACCCCGGGACTAGCAAGGTGGAGACCCAGTACTTC
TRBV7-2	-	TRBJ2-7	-	CASSLDSGVYNEQYF	TGTGCCAGCAGCTTAGATTCGGGGGTCTACAATGAGCAGTACTTC
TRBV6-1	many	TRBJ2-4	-	CASRMGAKNIQYF	TGTGCCAGCAGGATGGGAGCCAAAAACATTCAGTACTTC
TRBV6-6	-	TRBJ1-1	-	CASKTTVPEAFF	TGTGCCAGCAAAACGACAGTGCCTGAAGCTTTCTTT
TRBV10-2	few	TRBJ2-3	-	CASKDWTNWDTQYF	TGCGCCAGCAAGGATTGGACAAATTGGGATACGCAGTATTTT
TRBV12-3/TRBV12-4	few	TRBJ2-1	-	CASSPSRVREQFF	TGTGCCAGCAGTCCCTCTAGGGTTCGTGAGCAGTTCTTC
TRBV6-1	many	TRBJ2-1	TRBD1	CASSSRQGSYNEQFF	TGTGCCAGCAGTAGCAGACAGGGCTCCTACAATGAGCAGTTCTTC
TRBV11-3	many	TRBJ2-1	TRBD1	CASFTGDRVGGNEQFF	TGTGCCAGCTTCACCGGGGACAGGGTCGGGGGTAATGAGCAGTTCTTC
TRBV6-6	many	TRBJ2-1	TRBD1	CASSYSINDRVVRGTQFF	TGTGCCAGCAGTTACTCAATTAACGACAGGGTCGTCCGAGGGACCCAGTTCTTC
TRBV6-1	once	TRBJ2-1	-	CASSEVWGNEQFF	TGTGCCAGCAGTGAAGTATGGGGAAATGAGCAGTTCTTC
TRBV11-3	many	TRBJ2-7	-	CASSITRNEQYF	TGTGCCAGCAGCATTACTAGGAATGAGCAGTACTTC
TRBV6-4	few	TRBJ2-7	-	CASTRDISNNEQYF	TGTGCCAGCACCAGGGACATTAGTAACAATGAGCAGTACTTC
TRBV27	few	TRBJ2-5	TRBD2	CASSWREGWEQYF	TGTGCCAGCAGTTGGCGGGAGGGTTGGGAGCAGTACTTC
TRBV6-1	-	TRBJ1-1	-	CASSEVAGAFF	TGTGCCAGCAGTGAAGTAGCGGGAGCTTTCTTT
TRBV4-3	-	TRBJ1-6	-	CASSQEGTLVNSPLHF	TGCGCCAGCAGCCAAGAGGGTACCCTGGTCAATTCACCCCTCCACTTT
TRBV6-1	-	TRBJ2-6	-	CASTPWADGLGANVLTF	TGTGCCAGCACCCCATGGGCGGACGGCCTTGGGGCCAACGTCCTGACTTTC
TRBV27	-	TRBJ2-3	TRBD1	CASSDPGQGEYF	TGTGCCAGCAGTGATCCGGGACAGGGAGAATATTTT
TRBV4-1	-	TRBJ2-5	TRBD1	CASSQTGGSYNEQYF	TGCGCCAGCAGCCAGACAGGGGGCTCCTACAATGAGCAGTACTTC
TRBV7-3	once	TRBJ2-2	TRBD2	CASSRTSGNTGELFF	TGTGCCAGCAGCCGGACTAGCGGGAACACCGGGGAGCTGTTTTTT
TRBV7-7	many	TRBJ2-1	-	CASSPAGRSGETQFF	TGTGCTAGCAGCCCGGCAGGGAGGAGTGGAGAGACCCAGTTCTTC
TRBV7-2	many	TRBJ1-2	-	CASSFIGYGYTF	TGTGCCAGCAGCTTCATCGGGTATGGCTACACCTTC
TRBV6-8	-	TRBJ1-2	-	CASSYTRDNYYGYTF	TGTGCCAGCAGTTATACTAGGGACAATTACTATGGCTACACCTTC
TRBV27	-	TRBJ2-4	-	CASSLNPSSHIQYF	TGTGCCAGCAGTTTAAATCCCTCATCACACATTCAGTACTTC